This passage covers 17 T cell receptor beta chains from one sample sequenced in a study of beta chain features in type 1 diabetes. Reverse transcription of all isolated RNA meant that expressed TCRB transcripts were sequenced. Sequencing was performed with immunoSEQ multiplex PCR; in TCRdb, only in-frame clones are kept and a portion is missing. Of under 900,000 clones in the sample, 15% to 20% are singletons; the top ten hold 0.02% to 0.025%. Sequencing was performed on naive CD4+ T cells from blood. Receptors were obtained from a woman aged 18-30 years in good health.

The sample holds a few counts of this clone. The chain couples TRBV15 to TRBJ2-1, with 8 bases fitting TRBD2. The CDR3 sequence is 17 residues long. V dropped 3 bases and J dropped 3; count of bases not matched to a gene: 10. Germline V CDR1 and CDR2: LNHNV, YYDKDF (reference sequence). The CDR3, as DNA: TGTGCCACCAGCAGTACTAGCGGCGGAACATTCTACAATGAGCAGTTCTTC. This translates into CATSSTSGGTFYNEQFF.

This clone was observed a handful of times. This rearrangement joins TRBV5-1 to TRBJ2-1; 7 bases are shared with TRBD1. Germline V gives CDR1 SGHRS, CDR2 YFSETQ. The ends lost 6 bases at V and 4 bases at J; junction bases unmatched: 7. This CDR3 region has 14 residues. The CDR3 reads CASNGGQVYNEQFF. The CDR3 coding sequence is TGCGCCAGCAACGGAGGACAGGTGTACAATGAGCAGTTCTTC.

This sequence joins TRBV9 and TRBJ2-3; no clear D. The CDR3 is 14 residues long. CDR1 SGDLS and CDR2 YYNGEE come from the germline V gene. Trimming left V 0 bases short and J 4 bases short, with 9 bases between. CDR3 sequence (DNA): TGTGCCAGCAGCGTAGACCCCTTGGCAGATACGCAGTATTTT. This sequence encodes CASSVDPLADTQYF.

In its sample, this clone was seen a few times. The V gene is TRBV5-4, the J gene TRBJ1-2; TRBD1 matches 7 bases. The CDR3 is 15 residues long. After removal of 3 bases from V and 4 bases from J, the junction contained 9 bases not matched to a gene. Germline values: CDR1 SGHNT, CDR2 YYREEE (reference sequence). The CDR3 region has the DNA TGTGCCAGCAGCTCACCGGGACAGATATTCTATGGCTACACCTTC. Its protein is CASSSPGQIFYGYTF.

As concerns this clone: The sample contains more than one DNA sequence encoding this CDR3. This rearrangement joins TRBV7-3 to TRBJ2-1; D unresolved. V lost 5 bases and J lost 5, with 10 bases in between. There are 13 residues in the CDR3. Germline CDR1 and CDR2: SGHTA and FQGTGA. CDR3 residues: CASSPSRNNEQFF. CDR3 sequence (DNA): TGTGCCAGCAGCCCATCCAGAAACAATGAGCAGTTCTTC.

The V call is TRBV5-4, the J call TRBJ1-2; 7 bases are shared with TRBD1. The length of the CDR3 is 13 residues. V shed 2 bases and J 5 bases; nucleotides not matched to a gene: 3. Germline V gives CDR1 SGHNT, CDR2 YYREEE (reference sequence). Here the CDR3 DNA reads TGTGCCAGCAGCTTCGGGACAGAATATGGCTACACCTTC. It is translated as CASSFGTEYGYTF. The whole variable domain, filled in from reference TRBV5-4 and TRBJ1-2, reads ETGVTQSPTHLIKTRGQQVTLRCSSQSGHNTVSWYQQALGQGPQFIFQYYREEENGRGNFPPRFSGLQFPNYSSELNVNALELDDSALYLCASSFGTEYGYTFGSGTRLTVV.

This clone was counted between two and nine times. Here the CDR3 reads CASSQEIGASGSSYNEQFF. CDR3 in DNA: TGCGCCAGCAGCCAGGAGATTGGGGCTAGCGGGAGCTCCTACAATGAGCAGTTCTTC. The chain uses TRBV4-3 and TRBJ2-1, with 10 bases identical to TRBD2. CDR3 length equals 19 residues. V shed 3 bases and J 0 bases; nucleotides not matched to a gene: 11. Germline values: CDR1 LGHNA, CDR2 YSLEER.

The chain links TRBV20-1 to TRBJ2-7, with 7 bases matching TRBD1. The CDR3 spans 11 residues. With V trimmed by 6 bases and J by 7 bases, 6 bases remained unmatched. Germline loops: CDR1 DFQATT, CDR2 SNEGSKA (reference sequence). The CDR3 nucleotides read TGCAGTGCGCAACAGGGGCGGGAGCAGTACTTC. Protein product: CSAQQGREQYF.

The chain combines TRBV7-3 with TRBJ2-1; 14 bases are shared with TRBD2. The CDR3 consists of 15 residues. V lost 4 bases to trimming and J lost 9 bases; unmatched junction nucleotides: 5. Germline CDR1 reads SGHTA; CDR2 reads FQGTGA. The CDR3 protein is CASSSGLAGVSEQFF. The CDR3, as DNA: TGTGCCAGCAGCTCGGGACTAGCGGGAGTCAGTGAGCAGTTCTTC.

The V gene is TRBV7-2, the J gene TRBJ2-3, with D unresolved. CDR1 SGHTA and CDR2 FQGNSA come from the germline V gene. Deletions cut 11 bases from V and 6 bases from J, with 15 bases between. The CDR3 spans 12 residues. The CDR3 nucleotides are TGTGCCCGTGGCGGTCCAGGCGATACGCAGTATTTT. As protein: CARGGPGDTQYF.

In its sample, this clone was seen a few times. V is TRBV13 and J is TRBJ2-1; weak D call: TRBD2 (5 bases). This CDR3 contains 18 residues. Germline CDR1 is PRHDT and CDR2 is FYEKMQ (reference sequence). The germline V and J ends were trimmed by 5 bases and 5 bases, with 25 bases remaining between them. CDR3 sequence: CASSPLFTGLLDHNEQFF. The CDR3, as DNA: TGTGCCAGCAGCCCTCTTTTCACTGGACTGTTAGACCACAATGAGCAGTTCTTC.

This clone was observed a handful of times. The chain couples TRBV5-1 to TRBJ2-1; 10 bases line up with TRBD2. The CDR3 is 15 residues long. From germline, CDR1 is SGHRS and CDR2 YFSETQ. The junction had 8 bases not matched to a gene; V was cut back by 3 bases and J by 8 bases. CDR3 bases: TGCGCCAGCAGCTGGGGTCCTAGCGGGAGCTATGAGCAGTTCTTC. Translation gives CASSWGPSGSYEQFF.

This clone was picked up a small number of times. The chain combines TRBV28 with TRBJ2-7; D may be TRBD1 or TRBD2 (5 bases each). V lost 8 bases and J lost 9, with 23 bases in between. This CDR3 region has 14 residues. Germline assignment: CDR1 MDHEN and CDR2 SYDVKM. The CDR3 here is CASRGEGPYGVQYF. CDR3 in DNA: TGTGCCAGCCGGGGAGAGGGGCCCTACGGGGTGCAGTACTTC.

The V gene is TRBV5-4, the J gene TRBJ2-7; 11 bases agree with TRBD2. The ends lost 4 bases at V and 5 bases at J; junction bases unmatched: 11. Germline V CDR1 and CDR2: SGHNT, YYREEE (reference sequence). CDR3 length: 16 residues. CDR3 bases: TGTGCCAGCAGCCGGAGGCGTAGCGGGAGGGCAAACGAGCAGTACTTC. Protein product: CASSRRRSGRANEQYF.

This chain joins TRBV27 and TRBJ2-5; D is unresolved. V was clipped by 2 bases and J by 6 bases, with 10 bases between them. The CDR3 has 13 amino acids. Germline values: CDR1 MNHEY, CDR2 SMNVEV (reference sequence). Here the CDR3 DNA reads TGTGCCAGCAGTTTAGGGCCCGGCCAGACCCAGTACTTC. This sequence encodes CASSLGPGQTQYF.

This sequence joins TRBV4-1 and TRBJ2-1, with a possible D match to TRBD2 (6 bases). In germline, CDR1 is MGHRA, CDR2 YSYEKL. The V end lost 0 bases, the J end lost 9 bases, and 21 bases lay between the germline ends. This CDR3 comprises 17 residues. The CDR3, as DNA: TGCGCCAGCAGCCAAGATGGGCGGGATGTTGTCTATCGTGAGCAGTTCTTC. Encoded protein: CASSQDGRDVVYREQFF.

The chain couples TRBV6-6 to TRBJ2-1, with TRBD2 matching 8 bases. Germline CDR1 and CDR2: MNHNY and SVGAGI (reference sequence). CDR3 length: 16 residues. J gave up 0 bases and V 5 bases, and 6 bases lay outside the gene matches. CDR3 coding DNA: TGTGCCAGCAGTGGTAGCGGGACCAGCTCCTACAATGAGCAGTTCTTC. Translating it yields CASSGSGTSSYNEQFF.